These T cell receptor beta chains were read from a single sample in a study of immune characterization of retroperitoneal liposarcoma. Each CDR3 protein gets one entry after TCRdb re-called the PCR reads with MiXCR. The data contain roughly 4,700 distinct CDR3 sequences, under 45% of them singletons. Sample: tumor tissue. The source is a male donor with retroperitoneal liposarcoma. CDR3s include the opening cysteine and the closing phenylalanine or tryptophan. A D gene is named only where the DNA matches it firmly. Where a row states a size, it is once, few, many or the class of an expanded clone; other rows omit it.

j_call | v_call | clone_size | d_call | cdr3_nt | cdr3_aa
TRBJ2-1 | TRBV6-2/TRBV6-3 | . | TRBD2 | TGTGCCCGCAGCCCCCAGGGTAGCGGGAGAGACGAGCAGTTCTTC | CARSPQGSGRDEQFF
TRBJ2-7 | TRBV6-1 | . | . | TGTGCCAGCGGAGGCCTCCTTATGTACGAGCAGTACTTC | CASGGLLMYEQYF
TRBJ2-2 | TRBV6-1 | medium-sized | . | TGTGCCAGCAGTCCATCCGGGACTGACTTAAACACCGGGGAGCTGTTTTTT | CASSPSGTDLNTGELFF
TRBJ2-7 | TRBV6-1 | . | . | TGTGCCAGCAGTGAACGTTGGGTCTACGAGCAGTACTTC | CASSERWVYEQYF
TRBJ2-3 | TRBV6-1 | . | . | TGTGCCAGCAGGAAACCGGGGCTCACAGATACGCAGTATTTT | CASRKPGLTDTQYF
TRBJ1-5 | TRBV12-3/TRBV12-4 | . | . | TGTGCCAGCAGTTTAGGGCAGAACAATCAGCCCCAGCATTTT | CASSLGQNNQPQHF
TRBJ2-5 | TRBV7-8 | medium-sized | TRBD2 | TGTGCCAGCAGCCCCGTGGGGACTAGTTCCGGGGAGCAGTACTTC | CASSPVGTSSGEQYF
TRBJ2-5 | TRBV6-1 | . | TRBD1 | TGTGCCAGCAGGAATCCGGACAGGGGTCGGGAGACCCAGTACTTC | CASRNPDRGRETQYF
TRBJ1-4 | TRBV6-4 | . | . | TGTGCCAGCCCTACTGGACGGAGAGCAACTAATGAAAAACTGTTTTTT | CASPTGRRATNEKLFF
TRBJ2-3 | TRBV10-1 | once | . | TGCGCCAGCAGTGAGACAGGGCCAGATACGCAGTATTTT | CASSETGPDTQYF
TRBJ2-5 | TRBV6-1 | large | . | TGTGCCAGCACCGCCACCCGGGCCACCAAGACCCAGTACTTC | CASTATRATKTQYF
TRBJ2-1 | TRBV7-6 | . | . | TGTGCCAGCAGCTTAGGTAGGGATCCCTACAATGAGCAGTTCTTC | CASSLGRDPYNEQFF
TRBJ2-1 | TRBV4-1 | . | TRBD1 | TGCGCCAGCAGCCACCCGCCGACAGGGTCTCTCTCCAATGAGCAGTTCTTC | CASSHPPTGSLSNEQFF
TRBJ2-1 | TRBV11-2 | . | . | TGTGCCAGCAGGAACTCTGGGAGCGAGAATGAGCAGTTCTTC | CASRNSGSENEQFF
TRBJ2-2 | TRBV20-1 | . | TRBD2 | TGCAGTGCTAGTGAGCTAGCGGGAGCGGGAACCGGGGAGCTGTTTTTT | CSASELAGAGTGELFF
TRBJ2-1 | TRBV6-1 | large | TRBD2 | TGTGCCAGCAGCCCCTCGGGTCGTAGCGGGATATATAATGAGCAGTTCTTC | CASSPSGRSGIYNEQFF
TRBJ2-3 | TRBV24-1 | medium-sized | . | TGTGCCACCAGTGATTGGGTTAGCACAGATACGCAGTATTTT | CATSDWVSTDTQYF
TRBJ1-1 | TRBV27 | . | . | TGTGCCAGCAGTTCTCCTGCCCAGACAGCTGAAGCTTTCTTT | CASSSPAQTAEAFF
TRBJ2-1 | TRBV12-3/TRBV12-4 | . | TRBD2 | TGTGCCAGCAGTATTGGGGCGGGAGGAAAGACCCAGTTCTTC | CASSIGAGGKTQFF
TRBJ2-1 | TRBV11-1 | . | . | TGTGCCAGCAGCTTAGAACAGTACTCCCTCAATGAGCAGTTCTTC | CASSLEQYSLNEQFF
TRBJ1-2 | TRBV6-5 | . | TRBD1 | TGTGCCAGCAGTGACAGGGATCTTCGTTATGGCTACACCTTC | CASSDRDLRYGYTF
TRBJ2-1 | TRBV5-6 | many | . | TGTGCCAGCAGCTTGGGGCTATCGCAAGAGACCCAGTTCTTC | CASSLGLSQETQFF
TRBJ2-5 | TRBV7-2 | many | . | TGTGCCAGCAGCCATTACGGGGGCACGACGGCCCAAGAGACCCAGTACTTC | CASSHYGGTTAQETQYF
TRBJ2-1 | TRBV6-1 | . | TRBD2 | TGTGCCAGCAGTTCCACCCTGGCGGGAGGGCGACGAGAGACCCAGTTCTTC | CASSSTLAGGRRETQFF
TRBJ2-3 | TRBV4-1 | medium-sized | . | TGCGCCAGCAGCCAAGGAAGGGGCATGGGCACAGATACGCAGTATTTT | CASSQGRGMGTDTQYF
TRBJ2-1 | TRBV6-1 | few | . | TGTGCCAGCAGTGGACGGCAGGTATACAATGAGCAGTTCTTC | CASSGRQVYNEQFF
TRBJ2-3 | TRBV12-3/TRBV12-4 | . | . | TGTGCCAGCAGCCTTGGACTAGGGGGATTTACAGATACGCAGTATTTT | CASSLGLGGFTDTQYF
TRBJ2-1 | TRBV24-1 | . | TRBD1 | TGTGCCACCGGCTCACCGGGACAGGCGGACAATGAGCAGTTCTTC | CATGSPGQADNEQFF
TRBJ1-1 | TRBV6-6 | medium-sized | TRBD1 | TGTGCCAGCAGTTACGCCAGACAGGGGGATGGCACTGAAGCTTTCTTT | CASSYARQGDGTEAFF
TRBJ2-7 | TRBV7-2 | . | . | TGTGCCAGCAGCTTAAGGAGGGGCGACTACGAGCAGTACTTC | CASSLRRGDYEQYF
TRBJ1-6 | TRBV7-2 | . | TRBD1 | TGTGCCAGCAGCTCTGGGACAGGGGACGAGCAGTACTTT | CASSSGTGDEQYF
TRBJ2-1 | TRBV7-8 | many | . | TGTGCCAGCGCGTTGACTAGGACCTACAATGAGCAGTTCTTC | CASALTRTYNEQFF
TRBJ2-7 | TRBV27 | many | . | TGTGCCAGCAGTCCCCTGGTCAATCAAGAGCAGTACTTC | CASSPLVNQEQYF
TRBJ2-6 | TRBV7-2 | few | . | TGTGCCAGCAGGAGGGACTCTGGGGCCAACGTCCTGACTTTC | CASRRDSGANVLTF
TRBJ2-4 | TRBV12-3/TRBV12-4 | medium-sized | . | TGTGCCAGCAGTTTATCTCCTCTTCCCCAAGTAGGCATTCAGTACTTC | CASSLSPLPQVGIQYF
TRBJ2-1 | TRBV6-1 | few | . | TGTGCCAGCAGTGAAGAATATAGGTTGACGGCTGGGGGGATGACCCAGTTCTTC | CASSEEYRLTAGGMTQFF
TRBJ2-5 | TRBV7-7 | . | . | TGTGCTAGCAGCTTGCCCGACGGCGAGACCCAGTACTTC | CASSLPDGETQYF
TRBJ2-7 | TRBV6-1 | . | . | TGTGCCAGCAGTGTTGGGAGTCCCTACGAGCAGTACTTC | CASSVGSPYEQYF
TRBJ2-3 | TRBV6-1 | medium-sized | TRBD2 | TGTGCCACCTCCGGGACTAGCGGGAACCCGGATACGCAGTATTTT | CATSGTSGNPDTQYF
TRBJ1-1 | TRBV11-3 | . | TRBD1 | TGTGCCAGCAGCTTAGTAGGACAGGGCATGAGCACTGAAGCTTTCTTT | CASSLVGQGMSTEAFF
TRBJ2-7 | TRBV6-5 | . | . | TGTGCCAGCAGTTCAACTAAAACCTACGAGCAGTACTTC | CASSSTKTYEQYF
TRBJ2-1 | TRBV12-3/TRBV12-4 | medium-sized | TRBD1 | TGTGCCAGCAGTTACCGACAGGGTGGCTCCTACAATGAGCAGTTCTTC | CASSYRQGGSYNEQFF
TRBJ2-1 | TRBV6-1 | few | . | TGTGCCAGCAGTCCCACCCCCGTCCGATCCTACAATGAGCAGTTCTTC | CASSPTPVRSYNEQFF
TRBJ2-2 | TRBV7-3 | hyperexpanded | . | TGTGCCAGCAGCTTCTCCACCGGGGAGCTGTTTTTT | CASSFSTGELFF
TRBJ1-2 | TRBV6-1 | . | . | TGTGCCAGCAGTGAAGCGCTCGGGAACTATGGCTACACCTTC | CASSEALGNYGYTF
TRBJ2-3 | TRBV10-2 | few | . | TGCGCCAGCAGTGAGGAGGGGGATACGCAGTATTTT | CASSEEGDTQYF
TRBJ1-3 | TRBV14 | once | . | TGTGCCAGCAGCGAAAGGCCACAATTCGTCGGAAACACCATATATTTT | CASSERPQFVGNTIYF
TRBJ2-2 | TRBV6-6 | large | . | TGTGCCAGCAGTTACTATCGGGGAACCGGGGAGCTGTTTTTT | CASSYYRGTGELFF
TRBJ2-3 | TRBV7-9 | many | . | TGTGCCAGCAGCCGAGTTGACAGATACTTCACAGATACGCAGTATTTT | CASSRVDRYFTDTQYF
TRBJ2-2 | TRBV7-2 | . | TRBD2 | TGTGCCAGCAGCTTAGGGACTAGCGGGAGAACCGGGGAGCTGTTTTTT | CASSLGTSGRTGELFF
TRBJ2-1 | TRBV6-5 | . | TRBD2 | TGTGCCAGCAGTCTGATTATTCCCGGGGGGGCCGAACCCCCAGCCTCCTACAATGAGCAGTTCTTC | CASSLIIPGGAEPPASYNEQFF
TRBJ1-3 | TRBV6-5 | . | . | TGTGCCAGCACTTCCCCGGGCGTTCGCTCTGGAAACACCATATATTTT | CASTSPGVRSGNTIYF
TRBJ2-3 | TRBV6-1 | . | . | TGTGCCAGCAATGGACTGGGAGCCAGCCCAGATACGCAGTATTTT | CASNGLGASPDTQYF
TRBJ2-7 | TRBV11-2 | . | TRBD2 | TGTGCCAGCAGCCCGCCGGGACTAGCGGGATTGTACGAGCAGTACTTC | CASSPPGLAGLYEQYF